Listed below are T cell receptor beta chains from one sample, sequenced in a study of vaccination and CD4 T cells after COVID-19. Their specific antigens are unknown. TCRdb re-called the PCR reads with MiXCR, one entry per CDR3 protein. The sample contains over 3,500 distinct CDR3 sequences, less than 25% of which appear only once. Input material: CD4+ T cells from blood, cultured in vitro. These receptors were taken from a human donor who had recovered from COVID-19. CDR3s include the opening cysteine and the closing phenylalanine or tryptophan. D genes are given only for firm matches. The size of a clone is reported for some rows only, either as once, few or many, or as a class for expanded clones.

j_gene | abundance | v_gene | d_gene | CDR3aa | CDR3nt
TRBJ1-2 | NA | TRBV19 | NA | CASSIPAYGYTF | TGTGCCAGTAGTATCCCGGCCTATGGCTACACCTTC
TRBJ2-3 | few | TRBV12-3/TRBV12-4 | NA | CASSLARRLSTDTQYF | TGTGCCAGCAGTTTAGCACGGCGACTGAGCACAGATACGCAGTATTTT
TRBJ1-4 | few | TRBV10-3 | NA | CAIRDTGEKLFF | TGTGCCATCAGGGACACGGGAGAAAAACTGTTTTTT
TRBJ2-7 | NA | TRBV12-3/TRBV12-4 | NA | CASSSGRNYEQYF | TGTGCCAGCAGTTCGGGACGGAACTACGAGCAGTACTTC
TRBJ2-1 | NA | TRBV15 | TRBD2 | CATSALAGNRNEQFF | TGTGCCACCAGCGCACTAGCGGGTAATCGGAATGAGCAGTTCTTC
TRBJ1-2 | NA | TRBV5-1 | TRBD1 | CASSQAIQGAVGFYGYTF | TGCGCCAGCAGCCAAGCCATCCAGGGGGCAGTGGGATTTTATGGCTACACCTTC
TRBJ1-5 | NA | TRBV19 | TRBD1 | CASHRTGYQPQHF | TGTGCCAGCCACAGGACAGGGTATCAGCCCCAGCATTTT
TRBJ2-3 | NA | TRBV12-3/TRBV12-4 | TRBD2 | CASTWTSGGLDTQYF | TGTGCCAGCACCTGGACTAGCGGGGGGCTAGATACGCAGTATTTT
TRBJ2-7 | few | TRBV12-3/TRBV12-4 | NA | CASSLGVSYEQYF | TGTGCCAGCAGTTTAGGAGTGTCCTACGAGCAGTACTTC
TRBJ2-5 | few | TRBV11-1 | NA | CASSLEAGNGETQYF | TGTGCCAGCAGCTTAGAGGCGGGGAACGGAGAGACCCAGTACTTC
TRBJ2-5 | NA | TRBV5-1 | TRBD1 | CASSLINPTGSEKETQYF | TGCGCCAGCAGCCTGATTAACCCGACAGGGTCGGAAAAAGAGACCCAGTACTTC
TRBJ2-7 | medium-sized | TRBV12-3/TRBV12-4 | NA | CASSERDGGEQYF | TGTGCCAGCAGTGAGAGGGATGGTGGGGAGCAGTACTTC
TRBJ2-4 | few | TRBV27 | NA | CASRGSDRFLAKNIQYF | TGTGCCAGCAGAGGCTCCGACAGATTTCTAGCCAAAAACATTCAGTACTTC
TRBJ2-7 | few | TRBV28 | NA | CASSPDSGEQYF | TGTGCCAGCAGTCCAGACAGCGGCGAGCAGTACTTC
TRBJ1-1 | medium-sized | TRBV12-3/TRBV12-4 | NA | CASSLSTEAFF | TGTGCCAGCAGTCTTTCCACTGAAGCTTTCTTT
TRBJ2-3 | large | TRBV20-1 | NA | CSVRPANTDTQYF | TGCAGTGTTCGTCCGGCAAACACAGATACGCAGTATTTT
TRBJ2-3 | NA | TRBV5-1 | TRBD2 | CASSALAGRGTDTQYF | TGCGCCAGCAGCGCGCTAGCGGGGAGGGGCACAGATACGCAGTATTTT
TRBJ2-2 | NA | TRBV5-4 | TRBD2 | CASSSGGAGRNTGELFF | TGTGCCAGCAGCTCCGGGGGGGCAGGCCGGAACACCGGGGAGCTGTTTTTT
TRBJ1-1 | few | TRBV7-9 | TRBD1 | CASSLQGTNTEAFF | TGTGCCAGCAGCCTACAGGGGACCAACACTGAAGCTTTCTTT
TRBJ1-2 | few | TRBV30 | NA | CAWSAGRRGYTF | TGTGCCTGGAGCGCGGGGCGTCGGGGCTACACCTTC
TRBJ1-2 | medium-sized | TRBV10-3 | TRBD1 | CAISGGGDRNYGYTF | TGTGCCATCAGTGGCGGTGGGGACAGAAACTATGGCTACACCTTC
TRBJ2-7 | NA | TRBV9 | NA | CASSVRHRGTPKVEQYF | TGTGCCAGCAGCGTAAGGCACCGGGGGACTCCCAAGGTGGAGCAGTACTTC
TRBJ1-5 | NA | TRBV7-9 | NA | CASSLADFNQPQHF | TGTGCCAGCAGCTTAGCAGACTTCAATCAGCCCCAGCATTTT
TRBJ2-3 | NA | TRBV29-1 | NA | CSVEGGADTQYF | TGCAGCGTTGAAGGGGGGGCAGATACGCAGTATTTT
TRBJ1-4 | NA | TRBV7-9 | NA | CASSLDRAPREKLFF | TGTGCCAGCAGCTTAGACAGGGCACCCCGCGAAAAACTGTTTTTT
TRBJ2-6 | few | TRBV7-3 | NA | CASSRTYSGANVLTF | TGTGCCAGCAGCCGAACCTACTCTGGGGCCAACGTCCTGACTTTC
TRBJ1-1 | NA | TRBV2 | TRBD1 | CASSGQGNTEAFF | TGTGCCAGCAGTGGACAGGGGAACACTGAAGCTTTCTTT
TRBJ1-5 | NA | TRBV20-1 | TRBD1 | CSAVDRGAYSNQPQHF | TGCAGTGCTGTGGACAGGGGGGCTTATAGCAATCAGCCCCAGCATTTT
TRBJ2-5 | medium-sized | TRBV6-2/TRBV6-3 | TRBD2 | CASRIPSGGERETQYF | TGTGCCAGCAGGATCCCTAGCGGGGGGGAGAGGGAGACCCAGTACTTC
TRBJ2-5 | NA | TRBV10-3 | NA | CAIGQKETQYF | TGTGCCATTGGACAGAAAGAGACCCAGTACTTC
TRBJ2-1 | medium-sized | TRBV20-1 | NA | CSASLSAGYNEQFF | TGCAGTGCTAGTTTGTCTGCTGGGTACAATGAGCAGTTCTTC
TRBJ2-1 | few | TRBV21-1 | NA | CASSTNGEVKADSRYNEQFF | TGTGCCAGCAGCACAAACGGTGAGGTAAAGGCGGACAGCCGGTACAATGAGCAGTTCTTC
TRBJ2-3 | NA | TRBV4-1 | NA | CASSQDLGQFGTDTQYF | TGCGCCAGCAGCCAAGATTTGGGGCAGTTCGGCACAGATACGCAGTATTTT
TRBJ1-5 | NA | TRBV12-3/TRBV12-4 | NA | CASSSYRALEEPQHF | TGTGCCAGCAGTTCGTACAGGGCCTTAGAAGAGCCCCAGCATTTT
TRBJ1-3 | few | TRBV7-9 | NA | CASSSGTASGNTIYF | TGTGCCAGCAGTTCTGGGACGGCCTCTGGAAACACCATATATTTT
TRBJ2-7 | few | TRBV20-1 | NA | CSCRGGGGHEQYF | TGCAGTTGCCGAGGAGGGGGGGGGCATGAGCAGTACTTC
TRBJ2-7 | few | TRBV6-5 | TRBD1 | CASSYSGTGKYEQYF | TGTGCCAGCAGTTACTCAGGGACAGGGAAATACGAGCAGTACTTC
TRBJ1-2 | few | TRBV29-1 | NA | CSVRNGGNDYGYTF | TGCAGCGTTCGGAACGGGGGGAATGACTATGGCTACACCTTC
TRBJ2-7 | few | TRBV25-1 | TRBD1 | CASSPRTGIVEQYF | TGTGCCAGCAGTCCCAGGACAGGGATAGTCGAGCAGTACTTC
TRBJ2-5 | medium-sized | TRBV2 | TRBD2 | CAISWGGETQYF | TGTGCCATCTCGTGGGGGGGAGAGACCCAGTACTTC
TRBJ1-1 | few | TRBV6-4 | NA | CASAGEANTEAFF | TGTGCCAGCGCAGGGGAGGCGAACACTGAAGCTTTCTTT
TRBJ2-7 | NA | TRBV12-3/TRBV12-4 | NA | CASTPLLSSYEQYF | TGTGCCAGCACCCCCCTGTTGAGCTCCTACGAGCAGTACTTC
TRBJ2-1 | medium-sized | TRBV20-1 | NA | CSAREGGGFYNEQFF | TGCAGTGCTAGAGAGGGGGGCGGCTTTTACAATGAGCAGTTCTTC
TRBJ2-2 | NA | TRBV6-1 | NA | CATARGTGELFF | TGTGCCACCGCCAGGGGCACCGGGGAGCTGTTTTTT
TRBJ1-5 | large | TRBV27 | NA | CASSLGWSNQPQHF | TGTGCCAGCAGTCTGGGATGGAGCAATCAGCCCCAGCATTTT
TRBJ1-1 | medium-sized | TRBV15 | NA | CATSRDRRGTEAFF | TGTGCCACCAGCAGAGATAGGAGGGGCACTGAAGCTTTCTTT
TRBJ2-5 | few | TRBV19 | NA | CASSIVVGETQYF | TGTGCCAGTAGTATTGTGGTGGGAGAGACCCAGTACTTC
TRBJ2-3 | NA | TRBV25-1 | TRBD2 | CATKSDSGVSNTQYF | TGTGCCACCAAGAGCGATAGCGGGGTATCAAATACGCAGTATTTT
TRBJ1-2 | few | TRBV5-1 | NA | CASSLAGKANYGYTF | TGCGCCAGCAGCTTGGCAGGGAAGGCTAACTATGGCTACACCTTC
TRBJ1-2 | few | TRBV12-2 | NA | CASRLRYTNGYTF | TGTGCAAGTCGCTTGCGTTACACCAATGGCTACACCTTC
TRBJ1-5 | NA | TRBV3-1 | NA | CASSQDRGAGNQPQHF | TGTGCCAGCAGCCAAGATAGGGGGGCTGGCAATCAGCCCCAGCATTTT
TRBJ1-2 | NA | TRBV6-1 | NA | CASTRVGDGTYGYTF | TGTGCCAGCACCAGGGTGGGGGACGGTACATATGGCTACACCTTC
TRBJ1-2 | few | TRBV18 | NA | CASSLGVRDKYGYTF | TGTGCCAGCTCACTTGGAGTCAGGGACAAGTATGGCTACACCTTC
TRBJ2-3 | medium-sized | TRBV6-5 | NA | CASSFTQPTDTQYF | TGTGCCAGCAGTTTTACCCAACCCACAGATACGCAGTATTTT